There are a few counts of the clone carrying this T cell receptor beta chain. TCRdb independently ran MiXCR on the reads; one entry per CDR3 protein. The repertoire holds more than 400,000 distinct CDR3 sequences, with more than 20% as singletons. V shed 3 bases, J shed 6 bases, and the junction held 5 bases outside the gene matches. CDR3 length: 15 amino acids. CDR1 is LNHDA, CDR2 SQIVND, per germline (reference sequence). This entry comes from a study of T cell repertoires in cytomegalovirus infection. The V and J genes are TRBV19 and TRBJ2-1; 10 nucleotides line up with TRBD2. The material sequenced was PBMCs. This TCR derives from a human donor in good health (CMV status not recorded). Some clones in this sample may be carry-over from other donors' samples. CDR3 sequence reads: CASSMLAGVPNEQFF. The CDR3 DNA reads as TGTGCCAGTAGTATGCTAGCGGGAGTCCCCAATGAGCAGTTCTTC.